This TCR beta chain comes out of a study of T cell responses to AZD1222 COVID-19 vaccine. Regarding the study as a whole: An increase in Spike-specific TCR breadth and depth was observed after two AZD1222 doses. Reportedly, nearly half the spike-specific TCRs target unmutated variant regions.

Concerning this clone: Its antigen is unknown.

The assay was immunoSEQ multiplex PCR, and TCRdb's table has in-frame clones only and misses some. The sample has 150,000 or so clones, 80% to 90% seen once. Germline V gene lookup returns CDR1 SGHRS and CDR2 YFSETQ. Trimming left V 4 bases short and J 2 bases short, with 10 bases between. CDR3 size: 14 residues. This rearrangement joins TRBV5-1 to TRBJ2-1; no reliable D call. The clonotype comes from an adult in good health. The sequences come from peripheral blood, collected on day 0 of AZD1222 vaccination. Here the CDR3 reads CASSGYGTYNEQFF. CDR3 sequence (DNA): TGCGCCAGCAGCGGCTATGGGACCTACAATGAGCAGTTCTTC.